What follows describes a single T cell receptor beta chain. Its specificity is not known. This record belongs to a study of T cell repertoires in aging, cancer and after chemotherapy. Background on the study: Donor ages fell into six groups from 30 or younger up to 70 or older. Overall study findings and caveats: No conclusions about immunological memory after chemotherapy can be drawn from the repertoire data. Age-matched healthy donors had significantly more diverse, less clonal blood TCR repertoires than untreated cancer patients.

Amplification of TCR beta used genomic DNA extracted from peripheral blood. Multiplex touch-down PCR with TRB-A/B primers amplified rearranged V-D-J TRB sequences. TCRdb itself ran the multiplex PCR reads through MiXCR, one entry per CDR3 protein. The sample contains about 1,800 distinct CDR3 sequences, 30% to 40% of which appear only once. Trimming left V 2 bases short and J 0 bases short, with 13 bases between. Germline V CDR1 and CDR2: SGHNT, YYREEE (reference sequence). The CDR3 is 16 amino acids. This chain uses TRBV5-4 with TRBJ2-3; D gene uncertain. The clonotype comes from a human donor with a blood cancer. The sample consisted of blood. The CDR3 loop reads CASSFPGSLSTDTQYF. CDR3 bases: TGTGCCAGCAGCTTTCCGGGCTCCCTTAGCACAGATACGCAGTATTTT.